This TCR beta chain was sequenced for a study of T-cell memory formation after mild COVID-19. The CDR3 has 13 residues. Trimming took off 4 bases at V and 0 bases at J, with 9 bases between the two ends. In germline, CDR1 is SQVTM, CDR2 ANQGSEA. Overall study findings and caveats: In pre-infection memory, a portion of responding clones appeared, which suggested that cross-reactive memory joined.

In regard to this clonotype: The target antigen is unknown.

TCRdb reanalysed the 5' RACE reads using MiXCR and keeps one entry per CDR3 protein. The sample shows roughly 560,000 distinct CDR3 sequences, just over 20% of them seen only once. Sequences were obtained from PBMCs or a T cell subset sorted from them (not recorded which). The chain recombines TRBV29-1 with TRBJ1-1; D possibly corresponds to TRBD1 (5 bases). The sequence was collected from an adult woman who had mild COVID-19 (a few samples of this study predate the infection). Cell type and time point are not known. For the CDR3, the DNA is TGCAGCGTTGCACAGGCTGTGAACACTGAAGCTTTCTTT. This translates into CSVAQAVNTEAFF.